This T cell receptor beta chain was profiled in a study of cytomegalovirus exposure and HLA in healthy donors. Study summary: Most donors, around 81% of a few hundred genotyped, fell in the Caucasian-associated ancestry cluster.

The PCR had 60 Vbeta and 13 Jbeta primers. Here immunoSEQ multiplex PCR was the method, and the copy in TCRdb shows in-frame clones only, minus some. Seen here are roughly 130,000 clones, roughly 80% observed once, and the top ten hold 1%. Germline lookup yields CDR1 KGHSH and CDR2 LQKENI. The CDR3 is 14 amino acids. Trimming removed 3 bases from V and 8 bases from J; junction bases left unmatched: 7. This clone has only a few counts. Sequencing was done on a sample of PBMCs. The V and J genes are TRBV18 and TRBJ1-2; TRBD1 agrees at 9 bases. The clonotype originates from a man aged 40-49 years in good health and CMV-seronegative. Here the CDR3 DNA reads TGTGCCAGCTCACCCACCGGGACAGGGAGCGGCTACACCTTC. Translated: CASSPTGTGSGYTF.